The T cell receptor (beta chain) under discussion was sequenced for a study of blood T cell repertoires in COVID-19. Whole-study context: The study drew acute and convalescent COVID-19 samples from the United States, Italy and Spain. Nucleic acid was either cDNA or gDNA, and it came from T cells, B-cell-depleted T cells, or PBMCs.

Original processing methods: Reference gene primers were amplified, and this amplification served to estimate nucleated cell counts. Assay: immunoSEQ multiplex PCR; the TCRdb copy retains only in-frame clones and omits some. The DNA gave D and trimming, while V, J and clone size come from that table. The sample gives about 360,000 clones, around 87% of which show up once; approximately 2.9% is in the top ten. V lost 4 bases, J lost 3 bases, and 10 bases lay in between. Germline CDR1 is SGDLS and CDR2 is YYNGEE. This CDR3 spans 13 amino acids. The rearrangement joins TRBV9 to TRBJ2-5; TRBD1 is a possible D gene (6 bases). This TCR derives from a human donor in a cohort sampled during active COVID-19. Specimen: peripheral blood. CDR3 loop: CASSTGLKETQYF. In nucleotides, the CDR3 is TGTGCCAGCAGCACAGGGCTGAAAGAGACCCAGTACTTC.